This TCR beta chain derives from a study of T cell responses to AZD1222 COVID-19 vaccine. Concerning this clone itself: Its antigen is unidentified.

Timing groups of about 4 and about 12 weeks for second doses were pooled. General study results and limits: White British ancestry dominated among donors, who included more females, and clonal diversity was possibly underestimated.

Clones were sequenced by immunoSEQ multiplex PCR, and TCRdb holds only the in-frame ones, with some missing. The data contain just over 150,000 clones, 85% to 95% of them seen just once; the ten biggest clones take up approximately 1.4%. Trimming cost V 5 bases and J 2 bases; bases outside gene matches: 5. This CDR3 comprises 14 residues. Germline assignment: CDR1 MNHEY and CDR2 SVGAGI. The source of this sequence is an adult who received the AZD1222 COVID-19 vaccine. This material consisted of peripheral blood, taken 28 days after the second AZD1222 dose. J is TRBJ2-7 and V is TRBV6-5, with 8 bases identical to TRBD2. This CDR3 reads CASSRRGDAYEQYF. The DNA for the CDR3 is TGTGCCAGCAGTAGGCGGGGGGACGCCTACGAGCAGTACTTC.